The 32 T cell receptor beta chains in this list originate from one sample, sequenced in a study of T cells in Graves' hyperthyroidism and ophthalmopathy. It was RNA transcripts that yielded the amplified TCR beta CDR3 regions. HTBI primers were the set used in a first-round RT-PCR of the TCR CDR3. MiXCR was run by TCRdb on the multiplex PCR reads, yielding one entry per CDR3 protein. The sample lists some 600,000 distinct CDR3 sequences; approximately 15% were seen once. Sequenced: blood. The source of these receptors is a woman aged 25 to 39 with Graves' hyperthyroidism that later progressed to Graves' ophthalmopathy.

This clonotype was observed a single time. This could be a read error, since a much larger clone is one nucleotide away. Given the absence of the conserved phenylalanine or tryptophan at the CDR3 end, a read error is likely. The chain is built from TRBV5-1 and TRBJ2-7; TRBD2 matches 7 bases. The CDR3 contains 14 residues. From germline, CDR1 is SGHRS and CDR2 YFSETQ. The V gene end was trimmed by 7 bases and the J gene end by 2 bases; junction bases not matched to a gene: 9. CDR3 nucleotide sequence: TGCGCCAGCGGGAGGGTGAGATTAACCTACGAGCAGTACCTC. Protein sequence: CASGRVRLTYEQYL.

Ten or more counts support this clonotype. The rearrangement uses TRBV30 and TRBJ1-4; D is undetermined. Germline assignment: CDR1 GTSNPN and CDR2 SVGIG (reference sequence). The germline V and J ends were trimmed by 0 bases and 8 bases, with 13 bases remaining between them. The CDR3 is 14 amino acids. CDR3 sequence: CAWSVEIRDEKLFF. CDR3 bases: TGTGCCTGGAGTGTTGAAATCCGTGACGAAAAACTGTTTTTT.

Concerning this clonotype: At one end, the junction sequence differs from germline, possibly due to a read error. This chain joins TRBV9 and TRBJ1-3; D is ambiguous. This CDR3 spans 17 amino acids. From germline, CDR1 is SGDLS and CDR2 YYNGEE. CDR3 loop: CTSSPPRGPNSGNTIYF. The CDR3 DNA follows: TGTACCAGCAGCCCTCCCCGTGGCCCTAACTCTGGAAACACCATATATTTT.

This clonotype turned up a few times. The chain employs TRBV10-3 and TRBJ2-1; 7 bases are a match to TRBD2. This CDR3 contains 14 residues. V was clipped by 4 bases and J by 1 base; unmatched bases: 1. The germline gives CDR1 ENHRY, CDR2 SYGVKD. This chain's CDR3 is CAISGRESYNEQFF. The CDR3 DNA is TGTGCCATCAGTGGGCGGGAGTCCTACAATGAGCAGTTCTTC.

This clonotype was seen a few times. The chain is built from TRBV19 and TRBJ1-2; D might be TRBD1 (6 bases). Germline V gene sequence: CDR1 LNHDA, CDR2 SQIVND (reference sequence). CDR3 size: 13 residues. Trimming removed 5 bases at V and 4 bases at J, with 11 bases between. The chain's CDR3 is CASSFRTAYGYTF. The CDR3 DNA reads as TGTGCCAGTAGTTTCCGGACAGCCTATGGCTACACCTTC.

The V and J genes are TRBV5-1 and TRBJ2-2; D gene uncertain. The V gene's germline CDR1 is SGHRS and CDR2 YFSETQ. The CDR3 contains 13 residues. The ends were cut back, 4 bases at V and 10 bases at J, with 14 bases in the middle. As DNA, the CDR3 is TGCGCCAGCAGCCCGATGGACGTTCCGGAGCTGTTTTTT. Its protein is CASSPMDVPELFF.

The gene calls are TRBV15 and TRBJ2-7; D gene uncertain. V was cut by 3 bases and J by 4 bases, with 7 bases left in between. Germline V gives CDR1 LNHNV, CDR2 YYDKDF (reference sequence). This CDR3 contains 12 residues. CDR3 DNA sequence: TGTGCCACCAGCAGTGGCCTTTACGAGCAGTACTTC. Translation gives CATSSGLYEQYF.

This clonotype appeared a few times. Here the CDR3 reads CASRGTGEHYGYTF. The CDR3, as DNA: TGTGCCAGCAGGGGTACAGGGGAACACTATGGCTACACCTTC. V gene TRBV25-1 combines with J gene TRBJ1-2; TRBD1 matches 7 bases. The CDR3 loop spans 14 amino acids. V gave up 6 bases and J gave up 3 bases; unmatched junction bases: 7. Germline-derived CDR1 and CDR2 are MGHDK and SYGVNS.

In this sample, this clonotype turned up many times. This rearrangement joins TRBV6-1 to TRBJ1-1; D remains unclear. The CDR3 loop spans 14 amino acids. The germline V and J ends were trimmed by 7 bases and 0 bases, with 12 bases remaining between them. Germline-derived CDR1 and CDR2 are MNHNS and SASEGT. The CDR3 loop is CASTRGDLNTEAFF. CDR3 nucleotide sequence: TGTGCCAGCACCCGCGGGGATCTGAACACTGAAGCTTTCTTT.

The chain combines TRBV3-1 with TRBJ2-7; tentative D call: TRBD1 (6 bases). The CDR3 contains 17 residues. The V gene lost 4 bases and the J gene lost 0 bases, with 19 bases spanning the gap. CDR1 is LGHDT and CDR2 is YNNKEL in the germline V gene (reference sequence). Here the CDR3 DNA reads TGTGCCAGCAGCCGGACTGGGGGCAGGTCTCACTCCTACGAGCAGTACTTC. Translated, it gives CASSRTGGRSHSYEQYF.

At least ten counts were recorded for this clonotype. This CDR3 reads CASSFGGVTDTQYF. CDR3 nucleotides: TGTGCCAGCAGTTTTGGAGGCGTGACAGATACGCAGTATTTT. The rearrangement links TRBV12-3 or TRBV12-4 to TRBJ2-3; D perhaps matches TRBD2 (5 bases). Trimming stripped 3 bases from V and 3 bases from J, with 10 bases between. The CDR3 is 14 residues long.

This clonotype was detected a few times. The V call is TRBV20-1, the J call TRBJ2-1, with D possibly matching TRBD2 (6 bases). The CDR3 covers 14 residues. Looked up from germline, CDR1 is DFQATT and CDR2 is SNEGSKA (reference sequence). Trimming took off 3 bases at V and 3 bases at J, with 12 bases between the two ends. CDR3 nucleotide sequence: TGCAGTGCTAGGAGGGCGGGAATCTACAATGAGCAGTTCTTC. Protein: CSARRAGIYNEQFF.

This clonotype was found many times. The chain links TRBV27 to TRBJ2-1; D gene unclear. CDR3 length equals 12 residues. Trimming pared 2 bases from V and 8 bases from J, leaving 7 bases between. The germline CDR1 and CDR2 sequences are MNHEY and SMNVEV (reference sequence). The CDR3 bases are TGTGCCAGCAGTTTAATACGAGATGAGCAGTTCTTC. It yields the protein CASSLIRDEQFF.

This clonotype was seen many times. The chain is built from TRBV6-5 and TRBJ1-2; TRBD1 might be the D (5 bases). The CDR3 spans 16 residues. The ends were cut back, 0 bases at V and 4 bases at J, with 15 bases in the middle. CDR1 is MNHEY, CDR2 SVGAGI, per germline. The CDR3 DNA follows: TGTGCCAGCAGTTACTCGGTCGGGGGGAGATCCTATGGCTACACCTTC. Translating gives CASSYSVGGRSYGYTF.

This clonotype was detected many times. J is TRBJ2-5 and V is TRBV19; D is ambiguous. This CDR3 comprises 14 residues. Trimming shortened V by 0 bases and J by 9 bases, and 14 bases separated the two germline ends. Germline V gene sequence: CDR1 LNHDA, CDR2 SQIVND (reference sequence). CDR3 in DNA: TGTGCCAGTAGTATAGAGGCAGAGACGAAGGCCCAGTACTTC. Translated, it gives CASSIEAETKAQYF.

This clonotype occurred many times. The rearrangement joins TRBV12-5 to TRBJ1-5; D uncertain. Germline CDR1 reads LGHNT; CDR2 reads FRNRAP. V was cut by 1 base and J by 4 bases, with 8 bases left in between. CDR3 size: 14 residues. The CDR3 sequence: CASGLGQPNQPQHF. CDR3 nucleotide sequence: TGTGCTAGTGGTTTGGGGCAGCCGAATCAGCCCCAGCATTTT.

This clonotype was seen at least ten times. The V call is TRBV28, the J call TRBJ2-3; D possibly uses TRBD1 or TRBD2 (5 bases each). Trimming pared 5 bases from V and 0 bases from J, leaving 12 bases between. The germline CDR1 and CDR2 sequences are MDHEN and SYDVKM. The CDR3 extends over 15 amino acids. CDR3: CASSQPGLSTDTQYF. The CDR3 nucleotides read TGTGCCAGCAGTCAGCCGGGGCTTAGCACAGATACGCAGTATTTT.

This clonotype was detected ten times or more. The gene calls are TRBV27 and TRBJ2-1; the D gene is possibly TRBD2 (6 bases). From germline, CDR1 is MNHEY and CDR2 SMNVEV (reference sequence). The CDR3 is 13 amino acids. Trimming removed 8 bases at V and 8 bases at J, with 16 bases between. The CDR3 region has the DNA TGTGCCAGCGGGGGGACCCCTATCTATGAGCAGTTCTTC. Amino acid sequence: CASGGTPIYEQFF.

This clonotype was observed many times. The CDR3 DNA reads TGTGCCAGCAGCTTATACCCTCAGCCCCAGCATTTT. This translates into CASSLYPQPQHF. The chain carries TRBV7-9 and TRBJ1-5; D remains ambiguous. V was cut by 2 bases and J by 6 bases, with 5 bases left in between. Germline V gene data show CDR1 as SEHNR and CDR2 as FQNEAQ (reference sequence). This CDR3 contains 12 residues.

V and J are TRBV6-2 or TRBV6-3 and TRBJ1-5, with TRBD1 as a possible D gene (6 bases). This CDR3 has 13 amino acids. Per germline, CDR1 MNHEY and CDR2 SVGEGT. V shed 6 bases and J shed 10 bases, with 16 bases lying between them. CDR3 loop: CASSRTVNEPQHF. The CDR3 DNA is TGTGCCAGCAGCAGGACAGTAAATGAACCCCAGCATTTT.

This clonotype was counted many times. V and J are TRBV19 and TRBJ1-2; D not certain. Trimming stripped 2 bases from V and 7 bases from J, with 23 bases between. Germline CDR1 is LNHDA and CDR2 is SQIVND (reference sequence). CDR3 length: 17 amino acids. In DNA, the CDR3 is TGTGCCAGTAGTATATTATCCCCTCTAAGGGAAGGCGGTGGCTACACCTTC. Protein sequence: CASSILSPLREGGGYTF.

J is TRBJ1-3 and V is TRBV19; tentatively, D is TRBD1 (6 bases). The V gene's germline CDR1 is LNHDA and CDR2 SQIVND (reference sequence). The germline V and J ends were trimmed by 2 bases and 2 bases, with 13 bases remaining between them. The CDR3 totals 16 residues. CDR3 in amino acids: CASSIPRGRAGNTIYF. The CDR3, as DNA: TGTGCCAGTAGTATACCCAGGGGTCGTGCTGGAAACACCATATATTTT.

As for this clonotype: A read error may be the cause here, since a much bigger clone is one base away. The genes are TRBV6-1 and TRBJ2-1; D ambiguous. Germline V lookup: CDR1 MNHNS, CDR2 SASEGT. V lost 3 bases and J lost 2, with 14 bases in between. The CDR3 runs 16 residues. CDR3 bases: TGTGCCAGCAGTGACAAAGGGTGGTGGACCTACAATGAGCAGTTCTTC. Translated, it gives CASSDKGWWTYNEQFF.

This clonotype was counted ten times or more. This sequence joins TRBV6-2 or TRBV6-3 and TRBJ2-2; D is unclear. Trimming took 2 bases from V and 5 from J, leaving 12 bases between them. The CDR3 is 15 amino acids. The germline V gene has CDR1 MNHEY and CDR2 SVGEGT. As DNA, the CDR3 is TGTGCCAGCAGTTACCCCTTTTCAGGAACCGGGGAGCTGTTTTTT. This codes for CASSYPFSGTGELFF.

This clonotype was recorded a few times. The genes are TRBV19 and TRBJ1-2; maybe TRBD1 (5 bases). Germline V gene data show CDR1 as LNHDA and CDR2 as SQIVND (reference sequence). V was cut by 4 bases and J by 4 bases, with 10 bases left in between. The CDR3 is made up of 13 amino acids. As DNA, the CDR3 is TGTGCCAGTAGTAGGGGACTTGTCTATGGCTACACCTTC. Amino acid sequence: CASSRGLVYGYTF.

The CDR3 nucleotides are TGCGCCAGCAGCCAAACCGACAGCCTTGGCTATGGCTACACCTTC. Its protein is CASSQTDSLGYGYTF. J is TRBJ1-2 and V is TRBV4-1; possible D gene TRBD1, 5 bases. Germline values: CDR1 MGHRA, CDR2 YSYEKL. The V end lost 2 bases, the J end lost 4 bases, and 14 bases lay between the germline ends. The CDR3 is 15 amino acids.

This clonotype was detected many times. V is TRBV12-3 or TRBV12-4 and J is TRBJ1-1, with 7 positions matching TRBD1. The ends lost 5 bases at V and 5 bases at J; junction bases unmatched: 8. The CDR3 is 14 amino acids. This CDR3 is CASSTRQGWTEAFF. DNA for the CDR3: TGTGCCAGCAGTACCAGACAGGGATGGACTGAAGCTTTCTTT.

The sample holds many counts of this clonotype. The genes are TRBV6-2 or TRBV6-3 and TRBJ2-7; D may be TRBD2 (5 bases). CDR1 is MNHEY and CDR2 is SVGEGT in the germline V gene. V was shortened by 2 bases and J by 3 bases, with 11 bases between the two germline ends. The CDR3 spans 14 residues. The CDR3 nucleotides are TGTGCCAGCAGTTACGAGGGAGCTTACTACGAGCAGTACTTC. Protein sequence: CASSYEGAYYEQYF.

In this sample, this clonotype turned up a few times. This chain links TRBV5-1 with TRBJ2-1, with 10 bases fitting TRBD1. Germline lookup yields CDR1 SGHRS and CDR2 YFSETQ. CDR3 length: 15 residues. J was trimmed by 8 bases and V by 3 bases; bases with no gene match: 8. The CDR3 loop reads CASSWMGQGMDEQFF. DNA for the CDR3: TGCGCCAGCAGCTGGATGGGACAGGGGATGGATGAGCAGTTCTTC.

This clonotype was counted at least ten times. V usage is TRBV7-8 and J usage is TRBJ1-1, with D perhaps TRBD1 (6 bases). The ends were cut back, 5 bases at V and 10 bases at J, with 14 bases in the middle. CDR3 length: 12 residues. Germline CDR1 and CDR2: SGHVS and FQNEAQ. The CDR3 bases are TGTGCCAGCAGCACCCGTGGGGGGGCAGCTTTCTTT. This encodes CASSTRGGAAFF.

This clonotype was seen many times. The gene calls are TRBV28 and TRBJ1-1; TRBD1 is a possible D gene (5 bases). Germline CDR1 MDHEN, CDR2 SYDVKM. This CDR3 has 14 amino acids. V lost 10 bases, J lost 3 bases, and 18 bases lay in between. The CDR3, as DNA: TGTGCCATCACGGGGTTGGGGGTCGACACTGAAGCTTTCTTT. Translating gives CAITGLGVDTEAFF.

There are many counts of this clonotype. The chain has TRBV13 and TRBJ2-7; 7 bases are shared with TRBD2. The junction had 5 bases not matched to a gene; V was cut back by 3 bases and J by 3 bases. In germline, CDR1 is PRHDT, CDR2 FYEKMQ (reference sequence). The CDR3 loop spans 14 amino acids. The chain's CDR3 is CASSFLGGSYEQYF. Written as DNA, the CDR3 is TGTGCCAGCAGCTTCTTGGGCGGGAGCTACGAGCAGTACTTC.